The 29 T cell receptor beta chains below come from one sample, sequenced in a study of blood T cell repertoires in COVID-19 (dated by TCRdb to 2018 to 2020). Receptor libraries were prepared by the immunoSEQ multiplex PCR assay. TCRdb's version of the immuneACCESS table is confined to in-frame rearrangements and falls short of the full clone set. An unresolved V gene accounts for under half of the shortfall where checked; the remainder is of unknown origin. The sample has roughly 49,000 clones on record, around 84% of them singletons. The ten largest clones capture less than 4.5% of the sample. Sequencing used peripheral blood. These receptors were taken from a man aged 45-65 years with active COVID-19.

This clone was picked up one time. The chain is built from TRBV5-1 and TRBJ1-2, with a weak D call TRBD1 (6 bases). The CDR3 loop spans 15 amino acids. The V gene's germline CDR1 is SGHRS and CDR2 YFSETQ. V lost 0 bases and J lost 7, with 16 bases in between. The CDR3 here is CASSLAALGGPGYTF. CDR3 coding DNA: TGCGCCAGCAGCTTGGCCGCCTTGGGGGGGCCTGGCTACACCTTC.

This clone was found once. The DNA for the CDR3 is TGTGCCAGCAGCGAGGGCGTCCGAACTATCCGCACAGATACGCAGTATTTT. It specifies CASSEGVRTIRTDTQYF. The V gene is TRBV5-5, the J gene TRBJ2-3; maybe TRBD2 (5 bases). Germline CDR1 reads SGHKS; CDR2 reads YYEKEE (reference sequence). The CDR3 runs to 17 residues. V lost 4 bases to trimming and J lost 1 base, with 19 bases between them.

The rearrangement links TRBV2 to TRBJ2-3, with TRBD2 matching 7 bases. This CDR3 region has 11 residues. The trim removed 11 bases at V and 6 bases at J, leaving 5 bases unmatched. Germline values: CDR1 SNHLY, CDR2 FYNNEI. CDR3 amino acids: CAGGVSDTQYF. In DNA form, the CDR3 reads TGTGCCGGGGGGGTATCCGATACGCAGTATTTT. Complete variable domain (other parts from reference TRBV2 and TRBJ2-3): EPEVTQTPSHQVTQMGQEVILRCVPISNHLYFYWYRQILGQKVEFLVSFYNNEISEKSEIFDDQFSVERPDGSNFTLKIRSTKLEDSAMYFCAGGVSDTQYFGPGTRLTVL.

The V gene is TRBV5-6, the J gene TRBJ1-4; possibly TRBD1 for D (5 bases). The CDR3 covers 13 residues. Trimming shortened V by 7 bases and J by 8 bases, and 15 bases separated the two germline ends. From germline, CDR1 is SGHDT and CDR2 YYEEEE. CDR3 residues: CASRRGLGEKLFF. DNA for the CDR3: TGTGCCAGCCGGAGGGGCTTGGGAGAAAAACTGTTTTTT.

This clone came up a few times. The CDR3, as DNA: TGCGCCAGCAGCAATTATCTAGGGCAGGACTTTCTCTACGAGCAGTACTTC. Translating it yields CASSNYLGQDFLYEQYF. This sequence joins TRBV4-1 and TRBJ2-7; tentative D call: TRBD2 (5 bases). CDR3 length equals 17 residues. Germline V gives CDR1 MGHRA, CDR2 YSYEKL. V was pared by 5 bases and J by 3 bases, with 23 bases between.

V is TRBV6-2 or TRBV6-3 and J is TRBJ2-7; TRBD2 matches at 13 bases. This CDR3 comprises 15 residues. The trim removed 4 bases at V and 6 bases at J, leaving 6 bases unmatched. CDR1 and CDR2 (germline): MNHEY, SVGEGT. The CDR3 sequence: CASSSDGTSGAEQYF. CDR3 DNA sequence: TGTGCCAGCAGTTCAGACGGGACTAGCGGGGCCGAGCAGTACTTC.

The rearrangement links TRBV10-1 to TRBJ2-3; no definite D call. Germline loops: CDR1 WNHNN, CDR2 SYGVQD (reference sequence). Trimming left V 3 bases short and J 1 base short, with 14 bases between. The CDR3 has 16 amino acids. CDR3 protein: CASSESRNLRTDTQYF. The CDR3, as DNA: TGCGCCAGCAGTGAATCCAGGAACCTCCGCACAGATACGCAGTATTTT.

The CDR3 DNA sequence: TGTGCCAGCAGTTTATCTCCGGGCCAGGGATCACCCCTCCACTTT. Amino acid sequence: CASSLSPGQGSPLHF. The V and J genes are TRBV28 and TRBJ1-6, with D perhaps TRBD1 (5 bases). This CDR3 has 15 amino acids. V lost 1 base to trimming and J lost 10 bases, with 14 bases between them. Per the germline V gene, CDR1 is MDHEN and CDR2 is SYDVKM.

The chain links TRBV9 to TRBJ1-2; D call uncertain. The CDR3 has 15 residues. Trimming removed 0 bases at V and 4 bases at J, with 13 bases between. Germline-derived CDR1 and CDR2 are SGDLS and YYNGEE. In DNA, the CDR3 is TGTGCCAGCAGCGTAGCTCTCGGCGGGATCTATGGCTACACCTTC. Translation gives CASSVALGGIYGYTF.

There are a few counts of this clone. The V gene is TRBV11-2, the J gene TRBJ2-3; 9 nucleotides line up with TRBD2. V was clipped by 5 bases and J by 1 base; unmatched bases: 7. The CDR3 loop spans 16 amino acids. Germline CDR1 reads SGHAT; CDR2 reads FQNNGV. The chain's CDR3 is CASSTRLAVGTDTQYF. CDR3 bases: TGTGCCAGCAGCACGCGACTAGCGGTAGGCACAGATACGCAGTATTTT.

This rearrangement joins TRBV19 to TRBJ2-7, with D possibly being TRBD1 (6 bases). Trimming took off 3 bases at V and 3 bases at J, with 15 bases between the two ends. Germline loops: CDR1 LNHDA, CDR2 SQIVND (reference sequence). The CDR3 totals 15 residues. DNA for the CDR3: TGTGCCAGTAGTATCCACCAAGGGGGTAACTACGAGCAGTACTTC. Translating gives CASSIHQGGNYEQYF.

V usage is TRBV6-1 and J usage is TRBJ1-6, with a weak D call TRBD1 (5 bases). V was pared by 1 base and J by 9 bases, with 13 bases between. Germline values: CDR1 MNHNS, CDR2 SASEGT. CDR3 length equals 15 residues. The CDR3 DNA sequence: TGTGCCAGCAGTGAAGTGTCCCAGGGAGGTTCACCCCTCCACTTT. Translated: CASSEVSQGGSPLHF.

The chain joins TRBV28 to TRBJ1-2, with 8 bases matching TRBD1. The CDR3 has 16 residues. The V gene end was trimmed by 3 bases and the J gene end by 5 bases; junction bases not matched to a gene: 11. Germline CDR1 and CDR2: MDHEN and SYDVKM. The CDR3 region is CASSFLAEGQGYGYTF. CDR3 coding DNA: TGTGCCAGCAGTTTTCTTGCCGAAGGACAGGGATATGGCTACACCTTC.

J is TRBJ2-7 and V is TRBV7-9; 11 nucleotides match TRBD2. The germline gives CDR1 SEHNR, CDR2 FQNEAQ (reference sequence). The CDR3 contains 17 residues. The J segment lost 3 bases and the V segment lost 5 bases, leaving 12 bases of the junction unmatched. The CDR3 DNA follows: TGTGCCAGCAGCAACCCCAGGGAAGGGACTAGCGGCTACGAGCAGTACTTC. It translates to CASSNPREGTSGYEQYF.

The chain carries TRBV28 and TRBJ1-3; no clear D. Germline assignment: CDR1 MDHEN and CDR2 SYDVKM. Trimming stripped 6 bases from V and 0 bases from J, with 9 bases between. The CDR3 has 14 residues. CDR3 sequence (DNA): TGTGCCAGCAGCCCAGCGATCTCTGGAAACACCATATATTTT. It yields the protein CASSPAISGNTIYF. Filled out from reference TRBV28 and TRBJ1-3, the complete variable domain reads DVKVTQSSRYLVKRTGEKVFLECVQDMDHENMFWYRQDPGLGLRLIYFSYDVKMKEKGDIPEGYSVSREKKERFSLILESASTNQTSMYLCASSPAISGNTIYFGEGSWLTVV.

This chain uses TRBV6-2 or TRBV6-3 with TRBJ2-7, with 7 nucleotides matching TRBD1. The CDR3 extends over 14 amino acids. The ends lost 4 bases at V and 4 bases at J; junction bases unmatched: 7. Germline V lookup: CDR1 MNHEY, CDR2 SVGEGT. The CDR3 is CASSSRQGIYEQYF. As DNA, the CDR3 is TGTGCCAGCAGTTCCAGACAGGGAATTTACGAGCAGTACTTC.

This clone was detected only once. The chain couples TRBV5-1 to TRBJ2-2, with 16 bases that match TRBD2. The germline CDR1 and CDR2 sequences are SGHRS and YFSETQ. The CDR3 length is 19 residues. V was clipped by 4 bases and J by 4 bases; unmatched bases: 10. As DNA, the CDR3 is TGCGCCAGCAGCCCGGGACTAGCGGGGGGGGCCGGCGTCACCGGGGAGCTGTTTTTT. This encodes CASSPGLAGGAGVTGELFF. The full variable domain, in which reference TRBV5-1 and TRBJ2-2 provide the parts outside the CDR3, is KAGVTQTPRYLIKTRGQQVTLSCSPISGHRSVSWYQQTPGQGLQFLFEYFSETQRNKGNFPGRFSGRQFSNSRSEMNVSTLELGDSALYLCASSPGLAGGAGVTGELFFGEGSRLTVL.

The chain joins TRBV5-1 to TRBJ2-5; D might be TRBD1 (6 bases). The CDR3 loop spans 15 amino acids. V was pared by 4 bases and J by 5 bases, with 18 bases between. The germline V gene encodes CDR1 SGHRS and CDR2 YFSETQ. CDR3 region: CASSPQGNSQETQYF. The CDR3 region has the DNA TGCGCCAGCAGCCCCCAGGGGAATAGTCAGGAGACCCAGTACTTC.

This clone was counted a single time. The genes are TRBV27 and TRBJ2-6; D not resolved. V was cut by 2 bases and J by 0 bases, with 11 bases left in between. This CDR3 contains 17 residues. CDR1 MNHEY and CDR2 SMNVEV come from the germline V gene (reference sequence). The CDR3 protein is CASSLAPYSSGANVLTF. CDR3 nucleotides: TGTGCCAGCAGTTTAGCACCGTACAGCTCTGGGGCCAACGTCCTGACTTTC.

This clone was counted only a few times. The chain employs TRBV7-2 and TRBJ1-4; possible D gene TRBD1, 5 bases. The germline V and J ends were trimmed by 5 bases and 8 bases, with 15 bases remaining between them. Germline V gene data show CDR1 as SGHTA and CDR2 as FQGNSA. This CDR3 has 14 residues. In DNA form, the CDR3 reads TGTGCCAGCAGCCCTCAGGGCGGGAGGGAAAAACTGTTTTTT. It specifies CASSPQGGREKLFF.

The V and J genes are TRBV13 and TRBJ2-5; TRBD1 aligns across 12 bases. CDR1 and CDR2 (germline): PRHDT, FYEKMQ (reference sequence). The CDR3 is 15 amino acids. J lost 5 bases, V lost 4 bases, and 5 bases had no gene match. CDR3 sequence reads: CASSSRDRGLETQYF. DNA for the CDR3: TGTGCCAGCAGCTCCCGGGACAGGGGGCTTGAGACCCAGTACTTC.

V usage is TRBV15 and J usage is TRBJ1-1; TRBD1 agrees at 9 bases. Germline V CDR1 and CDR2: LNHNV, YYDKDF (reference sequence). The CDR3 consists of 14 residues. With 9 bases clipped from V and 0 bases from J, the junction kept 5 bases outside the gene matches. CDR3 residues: CATHRGQVNTEAFF. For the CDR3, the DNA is TGTGCCACTCACAGGGGGCAGGTGAACACTGAAGCTTTCTTT.

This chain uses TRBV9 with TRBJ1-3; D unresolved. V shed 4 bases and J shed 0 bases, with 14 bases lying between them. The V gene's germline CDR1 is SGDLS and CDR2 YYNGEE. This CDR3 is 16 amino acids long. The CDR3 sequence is CASSPGRDFSGNTIYF. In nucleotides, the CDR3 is TGTGCCAGCAGCCCGGGGAGAGATTTCTCTGGAAACACCATATATTTT.

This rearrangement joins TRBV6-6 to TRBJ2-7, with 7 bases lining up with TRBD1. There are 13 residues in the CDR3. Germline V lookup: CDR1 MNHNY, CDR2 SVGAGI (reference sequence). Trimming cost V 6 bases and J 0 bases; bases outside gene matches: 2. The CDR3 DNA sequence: TGTGCCAGCAGCCGACAGGGCTCCTACGAGCAGTACTTC. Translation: CASSRQGSYEQYF.

CDR3 region: CASSPRTGSYGVWADTQYF. CDR3 DNA sequence: TGTGCCAGTAGTCCCAGGACAGGGTCTTATGGGGTATGGGCAGATACGCAGTATTTT. The chain links TRBV19 to TRBJ2-3; 8 nucleotides line up with TRBD1. CDR3 length equals 19 residues. Germline assignment: CDR1 LNHDA and CDR2 SQIVND (reference sequence). J was trimmed by 4 bases and V by 5 bases; bases with no gene match: 20.

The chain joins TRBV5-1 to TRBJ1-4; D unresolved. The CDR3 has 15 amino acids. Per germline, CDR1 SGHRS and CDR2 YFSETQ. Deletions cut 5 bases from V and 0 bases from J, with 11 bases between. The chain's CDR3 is CASRRAGTTNEKLFF. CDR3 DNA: TGCGCCAGCAGGAGGGCCGGGACAACTAATGAAAAACTGTTTTTT.

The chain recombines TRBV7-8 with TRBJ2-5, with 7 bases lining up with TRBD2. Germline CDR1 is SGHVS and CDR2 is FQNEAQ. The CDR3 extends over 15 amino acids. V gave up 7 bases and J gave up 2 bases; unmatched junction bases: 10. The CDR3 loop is CASTQGTTTQETQYF. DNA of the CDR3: TGTGCCAGCACCCAAGGGACTACCACTCAAGAGACCCAGTACTTC.

The CDR3 DNA is TGTGCCAGCGGAACGGGTCCCATGAACACTGAAGCTTTCTTT. Encoded protein: CASGTGPMNTEAFF. J is TRBJ1-1 and V is TRBV6-5; no clear D. The CDR3 extends over 14 amino acids. Germline CDR1 and CDR2: MNHEY and SVGAGI. With 8 bases removed from V and 0 bases from J, the gap between germline ends came to 13 bases.

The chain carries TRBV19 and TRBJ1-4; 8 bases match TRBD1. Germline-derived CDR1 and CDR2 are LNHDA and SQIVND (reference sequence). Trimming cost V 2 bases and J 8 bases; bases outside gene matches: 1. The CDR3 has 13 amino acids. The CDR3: CASSIQGAEKLFF. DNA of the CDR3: TGTGCCAGTAGTATACAGGGGGCGGAAAAACTGTTTTTT.